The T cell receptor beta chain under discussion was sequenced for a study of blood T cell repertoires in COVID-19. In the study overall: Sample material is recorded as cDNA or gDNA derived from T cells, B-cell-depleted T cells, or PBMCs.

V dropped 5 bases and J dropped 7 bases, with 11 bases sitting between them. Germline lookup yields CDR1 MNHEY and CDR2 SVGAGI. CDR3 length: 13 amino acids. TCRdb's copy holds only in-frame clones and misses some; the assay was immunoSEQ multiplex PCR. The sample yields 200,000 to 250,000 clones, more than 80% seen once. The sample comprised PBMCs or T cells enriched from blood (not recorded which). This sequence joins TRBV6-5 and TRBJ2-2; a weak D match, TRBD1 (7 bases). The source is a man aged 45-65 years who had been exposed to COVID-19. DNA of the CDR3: TGTGCCAGCAGTACCCAGGGGGGCGGGGAGCTGTTTTTT. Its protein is CASSTQGGGELFF.